The clone carrying this T cell receptor beta chain was recorded many times. Its antigen is undetermined. The CDR3 covers 12 residues. V was clipped by 0 bases and J by 8 bases, with 10 bases between them. Germline CDR1 is GTSNPN and CDR2 is SVGIG (reference sequence). A follow-up of 18 months without ophthalmopathy meant that hyperthyroidism was stable. RNA transcripts provided the template for amplifying TCR beta CDR3 regions. The workflow started with a first-round RT-PCR run with HTBI primers and then moved on to a second-round multiplex PCR. TCRdb ran MiXCR on the multiplex PCR reads and lists one entry per CDR3 protein. Of fewer than 650,000 distinct CDR3 sequences in the sample, 20% to 25% are singletons; the top ten hold roughly 7.4%. The data belong to a study of Graves' ophthalmopathy and Graves' hyperthyroidism. Study-level points and caveats: Most thyroid-expanded clonotypes exceeding 0.001 frequency were also found in blood.

The specimen sequenced was peripheral blood. The clonotype comes from a woman younger than 30 with stable Graves' hyperthyroidism. Some clones in this sample may be carry-over from other donors' samples. The rearrangement links TRBV30 to TRBJ1-2; unclear D gene. The CDR3 region has the DNA TGTGCCTGGAGTGTAGGTTGGGGAGGCTACACCTTC. Translating it yields CAWSVGWGGYTF.